Given below is one T cell receptor (beta chain) in context. This clone turned up a few times. Its target antigen remains unknown. No much larger clone exists at a distance of one base, and base qualities are not known. The data originate from a study of T cells after posttransplantation cyclophosphamide (TCRdb year 2016). Context from the whole study: Using TRB sequencing, the study followed how the T cell repertoire reconstituted after myeloablative bone marrow transplantation in which posttransplantation cyclophosphamide served as GVHD prophylaxis. Samples from around 37 PTCy-treated patients, along with samples from some 16 of their related bone marrow donors, underwent antigen receptor sequencing. Blood from all 34 PTCy patients who had 1-year posttransplant specimens underwent TRB sequencing. In 3 patients, TRB sequencing was also performed on up to roughly 3 more blood samples taken 2 to 5.2 years after transplant, and in several patients, pretransplant blood was also TRB-sequenced. Because TRA and TRB clonality correlated tightly in about 10 samples, later TCR analyses were limited to TRB. Public TRB sequences were checked against a database of over 3,500 sequences associated with responses to pathogens, tumor antigens, self-antigens and alloantigens. Study-level results and caveats: At 1-2 months, donor-recipient similarity was low but rose over the first year, and the later blood repertoires were often dominated by donor CD8+ memory clones. The TRB repertoires of T cells infiltrating skin or the GI tract showed only limited overlap with the TRB repertoires found in blood. Across 45 to 50 patients, TRB clonality was highly associated with recipient CMV seropositivity and CMV reactivation, and PTCy diversity was similar to diversity in CNI/methotrexate controls.

On the day of marrow donation, related bone marrow donors gave peripheral blood samples. Mononuclear cells from peripheral blood and bone marrow were separated by Ficoll-Hypaque density centrifugation and then cryopreserved. Genomic DNA was the input for TRB sequencing, which was run either with the immunoSEQ assay at survey resolution or with the hsTCRB kit. Turning to the authors' computational methods: The immunoSEQ software handled the initial read processing, while the LymphoSeq R package was used for the repertoire analyses. Clonality was computed as 1 minus normalized Shannon entropy; Gini coefficient was also calculated for each TRB dataset. Phenotypes of unsorted samples were inferred by mapping TRB sequences from sorted subsets of the recipient or donor onto unsorted samples of the same recipient. What TCRdb holds here is the immuneACCESS table cut down to in-frame rearrangements. Part of the clones is not present; checked against another copy, under half of the missing clones reflect an unresolved V gene, and the others are unexplained. The V and J calls and clone size come from that table; D and trimming were worked out from the DNA. Across this sample, about 36,000 clones were tabulated and none appeared just once. 1% to 1.5% of the sample comes from the top ten.

V trim: 5 bases; J trim: 5 bases; unmatched bases: 10. The germline V gene (reference sequence) supplies CDR1 PRHDT and CDR2 FYEKMQ. The CDR3, cysteine through phenylalanine, is 17 amino acids long. The CDR3 DNA has 51 bases and is translated from base 1. The sequence derives from a girl between 10 and 17 years old in good health, CMV-negative, and a related stem cell transplant donor. Sequenced sample: PBMCs. The chain was built from TRBV13 and TRBJ2-5; TRBD2 agrees with 14 junctional bases. The CDR3: CASSQKGLAGVGETQYF. The DNA sequence is TGTGCCAGCAGCCAAAAGGGACTAGCGGGAGTGGGGGAGACCCAGTACTTC.